The text below deals with one T cell receptor beta chain. Its specificity is unknown. It may be a read error: a sequence one base away is much more abundant. The sample is drawn from a study of prognosis after radiotherapy for stage I lung cancer. About the study: Patients were approximately 13 men and over 5 women aged about 53 to 90, median 74.5 years. Study-wide findings and caveats: Counts of unique TCR clones fell following stereotactic body radiation therapy, median around 10,000 versus 6,900.

Each of the patients had no lymph node involvement on CT and PET/CT and no prior chemotherapy, radiotherapy or other malignancies. CDR1 is MNHNS, CDR2 SASEGT, per germline. CDR3 length: 14 amino acids. V was trimmed by 5 bases and J by 1 base, leaving 11 bases between them. The genomic DNA TCR beta CDR3 region underwent two rounds of multiplex PCR. Amplification in first-round PCR relied on primers specific to each TRBV and TRBJ gene. One entry per CDR3 protein, called by TCRdb with MiXCR from the multiplex PCR reads. Here the sample spans 20,000 to 30,000 distinct CDR3 sequences, about 41% being singletons.

J is TRBJ1-1 and V is TRBV6-1; no clear D gene. The specimen comprised PBMCs, sampled before or after stereotactic body radiation therapy (not recorded which). This clonotype was obtained from a donor over 45 with non-small cell lung cancer. CDR3: CASSQIAGNTEAFF. CDR3 DNA sequence: TGTGCCAGCAGTCAAATTGCAGGGAACACTGAAGCTTTCTTT.